The clone carrying this TCR beta chain has just a few counts. The data stem from a study of blood T cell repertoires in COVID-19. About the research overall: Samples came from the United States, Italy and Spain, spanning acute and convalescent COVID-19. PBMCs, B-cell-depleted T cells, or T cells provided the cDNA or gDNA that made up the material.

As originally analysed: From reference gene primer amplification, estimates of nucleated cell counts were derived. Sequenced by immunoSEQ multiplex PCR; TCRdb stores in-frame clones only, minus some. Clonal size and the V and J genes are those of that table, whereas D and trimming came from the DNA. The data show 50,000 to 60,000 clones, about 90% seen once. This receptor was identified in a man between 60 and 75 years old with active COVID-19. Sequenced material: peripheral blood.

The CDR3, as DNA: TGCAGCGTTGCGGAGAATAGCAATCAGCCCCAGCATTTT. It is translated as CSVAENSNQPQHF. This rearrangement joins TRBV29-1 to TRBJ1-5; D unclear. Germline loops: CDR1 SQVTM, CDR2 ANQGSEA. The ends were cut back, 4 bases at V and 0 bases at J, with 7 bases in the middle. This CDR3 contains 13 residues.